Shown below are 15 T cell receptor beta chains from a single sample sequenced in a study of cytomegalovirus exposure and HLA in healthy donors. The study ran its PCR with 60 Vbeta and 13 Jbeta primers. Sequencing was performed with immunoSEQ multiplex PCR; in TCRdb, only in-frame clones are kept and a portion is missing. The repertoire has under 250,000 clones, approximately 80% of them found once; the top ten carry around 3.9%. Specimen: PBMCs. The source of these receptors is a male donor in good health and CMV-seronegative.

This clone is a singleton in its sample. This chain links TRBV19 with TRBJ2-7, with TRBD1 identical over 12 bases. The germline V gene has CDR1 LNHDA and CDR2 SQIVND (reference sequence). This CDR3 has 14 amino acids. Trimming cost V 5 bases and J 5 bases; bases outside gene matches: 4. CDR3 DNA sequence: TGTGCCAGTAGTCCCGGGACAGGGGGCCACGAGCAGTACTTC. The encoded protein is CASSPGTGGHEQYF.

V usage is TRBV29-1 and J usage is TRBJ1-1, with a weak D call TRBD1 (6 bases). V lost 7 bases to trimming and J lost 1 base, with 16 bases between them. Germline V gene sequence: CDR1 SQVTM, CDR2 ANQGSEA. The length of the CDR3 is 14 residues. The DNA for the CDR3 is TGCAGCGCCCAGCCCCAACAGGGGAACACTGAAGCTTTCTTT. Its protein is CSAQPQQGNTEAFF.

V is TRBV5-6 and J is TRBJ2-5, with D possibly matching TRBD1 (7 bases). The ends were cut back, 3 bases at V and 5 bases at J, with 29 bases in the middle. The CDR3 runs to 19 residues. Germline values: CDR1 SGHDT, CDR2 YYEEEE. The CDR3 region is CASSWAGMGTVTLGETQYF. The CDR3 DNA is TGTGCCAGCAGCTGGGCGGGGATGGGGACAGTTACTTTGGGGGAGACCCAGTACTTC.

The rearrangement links TRBV5-1 to TRBJ2-1, with 9 bases aligning to TRBD2. The CDR3 extends over 15 amino acids. The trim removed 4 bases at V and 9 bases at J, leaving 11 bases unmatched. Germline V CDR1 and CDR2: SGHRS, YFSETQ. For the CDR3, the DNA is TGCGCCAGCAGCAATCCCCGCGGGAGGGCCGGTGAGCAGTTCTTC. Translating gives CASSNPRGRAGEQFF.

This rearrangement joins TRBV15 to TRBJ2-5; TRBD1 agrees at 11 bases. V lost 6 bases to trimming and J lost 4 bases; unmatched junction nucleotides: 7. The CDR3 length is 15 residues. Per the germline V gene, CDR1 is LNHNV and CDR2 is YYDKDF (reference sequence). The CDR3 is CATSEGTGGRETQYF. The CDR3 DNA follows: TGTGCCACCAGTGAGGGGACAGGGGGAAGAGAGACCCAGTACTTC.

With regard to this clone: It may be a read error: a sequence one base away is much more abundant. This chain uses TRBV6-5 with TRBJ2-3; the match to TRBD2 covers 16 bases. Germline loops: CDR1 MNHEY, CDR2 SVGAGI. The CDR3 is 15 residues long. The V segment lost 6 bases and the J segment 4 bases; nucleotides outside the gene matches: 1. CDR3 sequence reads: CASRGLAGGPDTQYF. CDR3 in DNA: TGTGCCAGCAGGGGACTAGCGGGAGGGCCAGATACGCAGTATTTT.

The J gene is TRBJ2-1, the V gene TRBV18, with TRBD2 as a possible D gene (6 bases). Trimming removed 2 bases from V and 0 bases from J, with 11 bases in between. The CDR3 runs to 16 residues. Germline V gene data show CDR1 as KGHSH and CDR2 as LQKENI. CDR3 sequence reads: CASSPKGGNSYNEQFF. In DNA, the CDR3 is TGTGCCAGCTCACCAAAAGGCGGGAACTCCTACAATGAGCAGTTCTTC. The whole variable domain, filled in from reference TRBV18 and TRBJ2-1, reads NAGVMQNPRHLVRRRGQEARLRCSPMKGHSHVYWYRQLPEEGLKFMVYLQKENIIDESGMPKERFSAEFPKEGPSILRIQQVVRGDSAAYFCASSPKGGNSYNEQFFGPGTRLTVL.

In its sample, this clone was seen once. The chain has TRBV15 and TRBJ2-3, with 11 nucleotides matching TRBD2. Germline CDR1 reads LNHNV; CDR2 reads YYDKDF (reference sequence). V was clipped by 5 bases and J by 3 bases; unmatched bases: 7. The CDR3 runs 16 residues. CDR3 region: CATSSRLAGLTDTQYF. The CDR3 region has the DNA TGTGCCACCAGCTCTCGACTAGCGGGACTTACAGATACGCAGTATTTT. Based on the CDR3 plus reference TRBV15 and TRBJ2-3, the full variable domain is DAMVIQNPRYQVTQFGKPVTLSCSQTLNHNVMYWYQQKSSQAPKLLFHYYDKDFNNEADTPDNFQSRRPNTSFCFLDIRSPGLGDTAMYLCATSSRLAGLTDTQYFGPGTRLTVL.

The chain carries TRBV4-1 and TRBJ1-3; D not certain. Germline CDR1 and CDR2: MGHRA and YSYEKL. This CDR3 spans 18 amino acids. V was pared by 2 bases and J by 0 bases, with 17 bases between. CDR3 nucleotides: TGCGCCAGCAGCCAAATCGGCCAGGCCTCTGGCTCTGGAAACACCATATATTTT. Encoded protein: CASSQIGQASGSGNTIYF.

In this sample, this clone turned up a few times. The genes are TRBV5-1 and TRBJ2-5, with TRBD1 as a possible D gene (6 bases). The CDR3 has 14 amino acids. V was shortened by 4 bases and J by 5 bases, with 15 bases between the two germline ends. Germline values: CDR1 SGHRS, CDR2 YFSETQ. The CDR3 loop is CASSGGHFGETQYF. In DNA form, the CDR3 reads TGCGCCAGCAGCGGGGGCCACTTCGGGGAGACCCAGTACTTC.

The rearrangement uses TRBV10-3 and TRBJ1-2; D call uncertain. Germline V gene data show CDR1 as ENHRY and CDR2 as SYGVKD. The CDR3 covers 13 residues. V lost 5 bases and J 4 bases, leaving 11 bases between the germline ends. The CDR3 here is CAISSTDTYGYTF. Here the CDR3 DNA reads TGTGCCATCAGTTCCACAGACACCTATGGCTACACCTTC.

The V and J genes are TRBV5-4 and TRBJ2-1; 10 positions match TRBD2. Germline V CDR1 and CDR2: SGHNT, YYREEE (reference sequence). Losses at the gene ends were 7 bases for V and 4 bases for J; bases not matched to a gene: 8. The CDR3 runs to 15 residues. CDR3 DNA: TGTGCCAGCTCCCCCGGGACTAGCGATTACAATGAGCAGTTCTTC. Translation: CASSPGTSDYNEQFF. Together with reference TRBV5-4 and TRBJ2-1, the CDR3 gives the full variable domain: ETGVTQSPTHLIKTRGQQVTLRCSSQSGHNTVSWYQQALGQGPQFIFQYYREEENGRGNFPPRFSGLQFPNYSSELNVNALELDDSALYLCASSPGTSDYNEQFFGPGTRLTVL.

V is TRBV5-6 and J is TRBJ2-7, with a possible D match to TRBD1 (5 bases). Germline V lookup: CDR1 SGHDT, CDR2 YYEEEE. The CDR3 loop spans 15 amino acids. Trimming stripped 0 bases from V and 5 bases from J, with 15 bases between. The CDR3 is CASSLVGVWGNEQYF. The CDR3 DNA is TGTGCCAGCAGCTTGGTAGGGGTTTGGGGTAACGAGCAGTACTTC.

The rearrangement uses TRBV28 and TRBJ1-5; TRBD1 is a possible D gene (5 bases). The germline CDR1 and CDR2 sequences are MDHEN and SYDVKM. There are 15 residues in the CDR3. Trimming left V 6 bases short and J 7 bases short, with 19 bases between. The CDR3 sequence: CASSLRQGAGQPQHF. The CDR3 DNA reads as TGTGCCAGCAGCTTACGCCAGGGCGCAGGGCAGCCCCAGCATTTT.

The chain links TRBV10-2 to TRBJ2-6, with D unresolved. In germline, CDR1 is WSHSY, CDR2 SAAADI. With 6 bases removed from V and 2 bases from J, the gap between germline ends came to 14 bases. CDR3 size: 16 residues. The CDR3 region has the DNA TGCGCCAGCAGCCACCGCCCAGGCGCTGGGGCCAACGTCCTGACTTTC. Translated, it gives CASSHRPGAGANVLTF.